Sequencing of this TCR beta chain was carried out in a study of T cells in Graves' hyperthyroidism and ophthalmopathy. Turning to the study itself: Peripheral blood draws took place at initial diagnosis, ahead of any treatment.

Germline V lookup: CDR1 MNHNS, CDR2 SASEGT. The CDR3 extends over 16 amino acids. The V segment lost 10 bases and the J segment 6 bases; nucleotides outside the gene matches: 18. Uncontrolled infection, other autoimmune disease, pregnancy or lactation barred patients from enrollment. PBMCs were obtained from over 8.5 ml fresh peripheral blood. Amplification of TCR beta CDR3 regions was performed using RNA transcripts as template. HTBI primers were the set used in a first-round RT-PCR of the TCR CDR3. TCRdb re-analysed the multiplex PCR reads in MiXCR, keeping a single row per CDR3 protein. The sample contains some 530,000 distinct CDR3 sequences, around a fifth of which appear only once.

V gene TRBV6-1 combines with J gene TRBJ1-1; 9 bases are shared with TRBD1. The receptor was derived from a woman in her seventies with Graves' ophthalmopathy. The sequenced sample was blood. This CDR3 reads CATTLRSGQGLSEAFF. The CDR3 DNA reads as TGTGCCACCACCCTACGAAGTGGACAGGGGCTCTCTGAAGCTTTCTTT.